One sample yielded the 27 T cell receptor beta chains listed below, sequenced in a study of T cell clonotyping in hematopoietic cell transplantation. Generated by immunoSEQ multiplex PCR, the TCRdb table keeps only in-frame clones and is missing some. The repertoire includes about 36,000 clones, 88% of them detected once, and just under 2% sits in the top ten. The source material was peripheral blood mononuclear cells. These receptors came from a woman aged 40 to 50 in good health. Some clones in this sample may be carry-over from other donors' samples.

This chain links TRBV30 with TRBJ2-1; tentative D call: TRBD1 (6 bases). Trimming removed 2 bases from V and 4 bases from J, with 9 bases in between. The CDR3 covers 13 residues. Germline CDR1 GTSNPN, CDR2 SVGIG (reference sequence). The DNA for the CDR3 is TGTGCCTGGAGTATAGGGGGATACAATGAGCAGTTCTTC. The encoded protein is CAWSIGGYNEQFF.

The gene calls are TRBV28 and TRBJ1-2; D gene uncertain. Germline lookup yields CDR1 MDHEN and CDR2 SYDVKM. V was trimmed by 6 bases and J by 8 bases, leaving 16 bases between them. This CDR3 is built from 13 residues. CDR3 sequence (DNA): TGTGCCAGCAGGTCCGCGGGCTTGGGGGGCTACACCTTC. Protein sequence: CASRSAGLGGYTF.

This clone was seen once. The V gene is TRBV28, the J gene TRBJ1-1, with TRBD1 as a possible D gene (6 bases). Germline V gene sequence: CDR1 MDHEN, CDR2 SYDVKM. The V end lost 8 bases, the J end lost 5 bases, and 9 bases lay between the germline ends. CDR3 length: 11 amino acids. This CDR3 is CASDTGTEAFF. CDR3 in DNA: TGTGCCAGCGATACAGGGACTGAAGCTTTCTTT.

This rearrangement joins TRBV5-4 to TRBJ1-1, with unresolved D. Trimming took 0 bases from V and 8 from J, leaving 5 bases between them. Germline values: CDR1 SGHNT, CDR2 YYREEE (reference sequence). This CDR3 is 11 amino acids long. The CDR3 protein is CASSLGPEAFF. The CDR3 bases are TGTGCCAGCAGCTTGGGACCCGAAGCTTTCTTT. The variable domain in full, with the rest retrieved from reference TRBV5-4 and TRBJ1-1, is ETGVTQSPTHLIKTRGQQVTLRCSSQSGHNTVSWYQQALGQGPQFIFQYYREEENGRGNFPPRFSGLQFPNYSSELNVNALELDDSALYLCASSLGPEAFFGQGTRLTVV.

J is TRBJ1-2 and V is TRBV28, with a weak D call TRBD1 (5 bases). V was cut by 6 bases and J by 4 bases, with 21 bases left in between. Germline CDR1 MDHEN, CDR2 SYDVKM. CDR3 size: 16 residues. CDR3 in amino acids: CASSTPGDAQTYGYTF. The CDR3 DNA is TGTGCCAGCAGCACTCCTGGGGACGCACAGACCTATGGCTACACCTTC.

The chain links TRBV9 to TRBJ2-7; D is unclear. This CDR3 is built from 15 residues. CDR1 and CDR2 (germline): SGDLS, YYNGEE. Trimming took 0 bases from V and 3 from J, leaving 13 bases between them. CDR3 region: CASSVEPNGFYEQYF. CDR3 sequence (DNA): TGTGCCAGCAGCGTAGAACCAAACGGGTTCTACGAGCAGTACTTC. Complete variable domain (other parts from reference TRBV9 and TRBJ2-7): DSGVTQTPKHLITATGQRVTLRCSPRSGDLSVYWYQQSLDQGLQFLIQYYNGEERAKGNILERFSAQQFPDLHSELNLSSLELGDSALYFCASSVEPNGFYEQYFGPGTRLTVT.

V usage is TRBV15 and J usage is TRBJ1-5; no reliable D call. Germline lookup yields CDR1 LNHNV and CDR2 YYDKDF (reference sequence). V was shortened by 6 bases and J by 0 bases, with 9 bases between the two germline ends. This CDR3 is built from 14 residues. CDR3 protein: CATSKVDSNQPQHF. The DNA for the CDR3 is TGTGCCACCAGTAAGGTCGATAGCAATCAGCCCCAGCATTTT.

The V and J genes are TRBV28 and TRBJ1-4; D not certain. This CDR3 comprises 15 residues. Germline lookup yields CDR1 MDHEN and CDR2 SYDVKM. V was shortened by 4 bases and J by 0 bases, with 9 bases between the two germline ends. The CDR3, as DNA: TGTGCCAGCAGTTCCGGGCCTGCAACTAATGAAAAACTGTTTTTT. Translated, it gives CASSSGPATNEKLFF.

This CDR3 is CASSWDLREKLFF. The CDR3 DNA reads TGTGCCAGCAGCTGGGACCTGCGGGAAAAACTGTTTTTT. V and J are TRBV11-2 and TRBJ1-4; possible D gene TRBD1, 5 bases. CDR1 is SGHAT, CDR2 FQNNGV, per germline. V shed 4 bases and J shed 8 bases, with 11 bases lying between them. The CDR3 is 13 residues long.

The chain couples TRBV5-4 to TRBJ1-2; 9 positions match TRBD1. The CDR3 has 16 residues. CDR1 SGHNT and CDR2 YYREEE come from the germline V gene (reference sequence). With 2 bases clipped from V and 3 bases from J, the junction kept 8 bases outside the gene matches. The CDR3 sequence is CASSLGQGRVDYGYTF. The CDR3, as DNA: TGTGCCAGCAGCTTAGGACAGGGGAGGGTCGACTATGGCTACACCTTC.

The chain links TRBV5-8 to TRBJ1-1; 8 nucleotides line up with TRBD1. This CDR3 has 14 residues. V shed 0 bases and J 8 bases; nucleotides not matched to a gene: 6. The germline CDR1 and CDR2 sequences are SGHTS and YDEGEE. The CDR3 DNA is TGTGCCAGCAGCTTGGTAGGGACAGGACAAGAAGCTTTCTTT. Amino acid sequence: CASSLVGTGQEAFF.

The V and J genes are TRBV11-2 and TRBJ1-3; D is possibly TRBD1 (5 bases). Germline values: CDR1 SGHAT, CDR2 FQNNGV. Trimming took 5 bases from V and 0 from J, leaving 23 bases between them. This CDR3 is built from 19 residues. The CDR3 loop reads CASSPRSAGGRSSGNTIYF. CDR3 DNA sequence: TGTGCCAGCAGCCCACGATCGGCGGGGGGACGGAGCTCTGGAAACACCATATATTTT.

The chain combines TRBV30 with TRBJ2-5; TRBD1 or TRBD2 may be the D gene (5 bases each). The CDR3 runs to 14 residues. The germline V gene has CDR1 GTSNPN and CDR2 SVGIG (reference sequence). Trimming removed 4 bases from V and 3 bases from J, with 15 bases in between. CDR3 DNA sequence: TGTGCCTGGACCAGGGCTGGGGGAGAAGAGACCCAGTACTTC. Translating gives CAWTRAGGEETQYF.

The chain has TRBV29-1 and TRBJ2-2; tentative D call: TRBD1 (7 bases). This CDR3 spans 11 amino acids. From germline, CDR1 is SQVTM and CDR2 ANQGSEA. The V gene lost 7 bases and the J gene lost 6 bases, with 9 bases spanning the gap. CDR3 residues: CSARGAGELFF. CDR3 bases: TGCAGCGCCAGGGGGGCCGGGGAGCTGTTTTTT.

This chain uses TRBV5-6 with TRBJ1-5; no reliable D call. This CDR3 spans 14 amino acids. Looked up from germline, CDR1 is SGHDT and CDR2 is YYEEEE. The V and J ends lost 0 bases and 6 bases respectively, with 10 bases between them. Here the CDR3 reads CASSLAHGTQPQHF. The CDR3 DNA sequence: TGTGCCAGCAGCTTGGCCCACGGTACTCAGCCCCAGCATTTT.

V usage is TRBV4-3 and J usage is TRBJ2-7; weak D call: TRBD2 (6 bases). There are 14 residues in the CDR3. CDR1 and CDR2 (germline): LGHNA, YSLEER. Trimming stripped 3 bases from V and 1 base from J, with 10 bases between. The CDR3, as DNA: TGCGCCAGCAGCCAGGGGAGGATGTCCTACGAGCAGTACTTC. Translated: CASSQGRMSYEQYF.

This clone was detected only once. The rearrangement joins TRBV9 to TRBJ2-1; the match to TRBD2 covers 14 bases. CDR3 size: 14 residues. V shed 6 bases and J 10 bases; nucleotides not matched to a gene: 6. Germline CDR1 reads SGDLS; CDR2 reads YYNGEE. The CDR3 DNA sequence: TGTGCCAGCACACAGGGACTAGCGGGAGACGAGCAGTTCTTC. Translation: CASTQGLAGDEQFF.

Only a few counts were recorded for this clone. J is TRBJ2-7 and V is TRBV14, with D maybe TRBD2 (5 bases). The germline CDR1 and CDR2 sequences are SGHDN and FVKESK. V dropped 0 bases and J dropped 9 bases, with 12 bases sitting between them. This CDR3 has 13 amino acids. The CDR3 DNA sequence: TGTGCCAGCAGCCAAGAACGAGGGTCAGGGCAGTACTTC. This translates into CASSQERGSGQYF.

This sequence joins TRBV5-1 and TRBJ2-6, with 13 bases lining up with TRBD2. CDR3 size: 17 residues. V shed 4 bases and J 2 bases; nucleotides not matched to a gene: 3. Germline assignment: CDR1 SGHRS and CDR2 YFSETQ. CDR3 sequence: CASSPTSGRAGANVLTF. The CDR3, as DNA: TGCGCCAGCAGCCCCACTAGCGGGAGGGCTGGGGCCAACGTCCTGACTTTC.

This chain links TRBV19 with TRBJ2-2, with 13 positions matching TRBD2. The CDR3 is 18 residues long. Germline V gives CDR1 LNHDA, CDR2 SQIVND (reference sequence). Trimming cost V 6 bases and J 0 bases; bases outside gene matches: 7. The CDR3 here is CASSRRLAGGSNTGELFF. The CDR3 DNA sequence: TGTGCCAGTAGCCGCCGACTAGCGGGAGGATCGAACACCGGGGAGCTGTTTTTT.

This sequence joins TRBV13 and TRBJ2-7, with D hard to call. In germline, CDR1 is PRHDT, CDR2 FYEKMQ (reference sequence). V was shortened by 5 bases and J by 2 bases, with 16 bases between the two germline ends. The CDR3 runs to 15 residues. The CDR3 DNA reads TGTGCCAGCAGCCAAGGATCCCCCCAGACCTACGAGCAGTACTTC. It encodes CASSQGSPQTYEQYF.

V and J are TRBV7-6 and TRBJ2-7; tentative D call: TRBD1 (6 bases). V was shortened by 2 bases and J by 5 bases, with 13 bases between the two germline ends. The CDR3 totals 14 residues. Germline CDR1 SGHVS, CDR2 FNYEAQ. In DNA, the CDR3 is TGTGCCAGCAGCTTAACCAGGGGCGAAGACGAGCAGTACTTC. Its protein is CASSLTRGEDEQYF.

The V and J genes are TRBV28 and TRBJ2-5; the D gene is possibly TRBD2 (5 bases). V was trimmed by 2 bases and J by 5 bases, leaving 9 bases between them. There are 13 residues in the CDR3. Per germline, CDR1 MDHEN and CDR2 SYDVKM. The CDR3 sequence: CASSLEGRETQYF. DNA of the CDR3: TGTGCCAGCAGTTTAGAGGGCCGGGAGACCCAGTACTTC.

The chain recombines TRBV21-1 with TRBJ1-5. TRBV21-1 represents a pseudogene. The CDR3 is 15 amino acids. DNA for the CDR3: TGTGCCAGCAGCAAGGTGGGGGGGGCGAATCAGCCCCAGCATTTT. It is translated as CASSKVGGANQPQHF.

This sequence joins TRBV27 and TRBJ1-2; 7 nucleotides align to TRBD1. Losses at the gene ends were 8 bases for V and 3 bases for J; bases not matched to a gene: 6. CDR1 and CDR2 from the germline V gene are MNHEY and SMNVEV (reference sequence). This CDR3 spans 13 amino acids. The CDR3 DNA is TGTGCCAGCCGACAGGGAAATCACTATGGCTACACCTTC. Its protein product is CASRQGNHYGYTF.

To note about this clone: Other DNA sequences from this sample encode an identical CDR3 as well. The CDR3 sequence is CASSLAGSYEQYF. The CDR3 bases are TGCGCCAGCAGCTTGGCCGGGAGTTACGAGCAGTACTTC. This chain connects TRBV5-1 to TRBJ2-7, with TRBD2 as a possible D gene (6 bases). CDR3 size: 13 residues. V lost 0 bases, J lost 4 bases, and 8 bases lay in between. CDR1 and CDR2 (germline): SGHRS, YFSETQ.

The rearrangement links TRBV28 to TRBJ2-3; unclear D gene. Germline CDR1 reads MDHEN; CDR2 reads SYDVKM. Trimming left V 3 bases short and J 7 bases short, with 17 bases between. The CDR3 spans 15 residues. The CDR3 nucleotides are TGTGCCAGCAGTTTGCTCTCAAGGCGAATGAATACGCAGTATTTT. It codes for CASSLLSRRMNTQYF.